This T cell receptor beta chain was profiled in a study of T cells in Graves' hyperthyroidism and ophthalmopathy. Study-level results: Within blood appeared most thyroid clonotypes that had expanded above 0.001.

Amplification targeted TCR beta CDR3 regions from RNA transcripts. A set of HTBI primers served as the primers for a first-round RT-PCR of the TCR CDR3. TCRdb itself ran the multiplex PCR reads through MiXCR, one entry per CDR3 protein. The table shows about 260,000 distinct CDR3 sequences, with 22% occurring only once. V lost 6 bases to trimming and J lost 6 bases; unmatched junction nucleotides: 7. CDR1 is MDHEN and CDR2 is SYDVKM in the germline V gene. The CDR3 sequence is 15 residues long. This clonotype was seen at least ten times. Its specificity is not known. Patients with ophthalmopathy all had a Clinical Activity Score of at least 3, a NOSPECS grade of at least 4 and duration under 3 months. Researchers barred patients who had uncontrolled infection, other autoimmune disease, pregnancy or lactation. Each diagnosis was grounded in clinical symptoms, serum thyroxine and TRAb, thyroid ultrasound, and orbital computed tomography.

J is TRBJ2-1 and V is TRBV28, with TRBD2 matching 11 bases. Sequenced material: blood. The TCR was taken from a young man with Graves' ophthalmopathy. CDR3 loop: CASSSTSGSPNEQFF. CDR3 nucleotides: TGTGCCAGCAGCTCCACTAGCGGGAGCCCCAATGAGCAGTTCTTC.